This entry describes one TCR beta chain. The entry originates in a study of CD8 T cells in Susac syndrome. The multiple sclerosis controls, all treatment-naive patients, had relapsing-remitting disease that was stable or active. The CDR3 contains 15 residues. The ends lost 1 base at V and 5 bases at J; junction bases unmatched: 8. Per the germline V gene, CDR1 is SQVTM and CDR2 is ANQGSEA. A quantity of about 0.5 to 1 ug RNA underwent reverse transcription using random hexamers. TCR beta CDR3 was amplified by immunoSEQ multiplex PCR. This amplification extended across 54 Vbeta and 13 Jbeta segments. Via MiXCR, TCRdb re-called the immunoSEQ multiplex PCR reads, giving one row per CDR3 protein. The top ten clones hold under 0.15% of a sample with 150,000 to 160,000 distinct CDR3 sequences, 95% of them seen once.

The sequencing sample was made of CD8+ T cells from PBMCs. The rearrangement links TRBV29-1 to TRBJ2-5; 9 bases are a match to TRBD2. The TCR originated in a human donor with multiple sclerosis. CDR3 loop: CSVEVAGEVWETQYF. CDR3 nucleotide sequence: TGCAGCGTTGAAGTAGCGGGGGAGGTTTGGGAGACCCAGTACTTC.